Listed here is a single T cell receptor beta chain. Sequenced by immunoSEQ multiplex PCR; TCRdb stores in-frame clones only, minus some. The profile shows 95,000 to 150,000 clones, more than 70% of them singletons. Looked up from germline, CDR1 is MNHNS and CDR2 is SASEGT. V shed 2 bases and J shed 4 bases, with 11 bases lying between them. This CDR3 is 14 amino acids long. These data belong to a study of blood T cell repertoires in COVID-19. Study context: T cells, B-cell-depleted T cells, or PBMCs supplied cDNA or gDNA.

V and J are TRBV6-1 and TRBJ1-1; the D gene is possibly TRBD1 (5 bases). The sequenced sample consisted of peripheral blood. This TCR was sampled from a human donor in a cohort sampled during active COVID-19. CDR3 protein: CASSEFVQGTEAFF. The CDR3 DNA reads TGTGCCAGCAGTGAATTCGTTCAGGGCACTGAAGCTTTCTTT.